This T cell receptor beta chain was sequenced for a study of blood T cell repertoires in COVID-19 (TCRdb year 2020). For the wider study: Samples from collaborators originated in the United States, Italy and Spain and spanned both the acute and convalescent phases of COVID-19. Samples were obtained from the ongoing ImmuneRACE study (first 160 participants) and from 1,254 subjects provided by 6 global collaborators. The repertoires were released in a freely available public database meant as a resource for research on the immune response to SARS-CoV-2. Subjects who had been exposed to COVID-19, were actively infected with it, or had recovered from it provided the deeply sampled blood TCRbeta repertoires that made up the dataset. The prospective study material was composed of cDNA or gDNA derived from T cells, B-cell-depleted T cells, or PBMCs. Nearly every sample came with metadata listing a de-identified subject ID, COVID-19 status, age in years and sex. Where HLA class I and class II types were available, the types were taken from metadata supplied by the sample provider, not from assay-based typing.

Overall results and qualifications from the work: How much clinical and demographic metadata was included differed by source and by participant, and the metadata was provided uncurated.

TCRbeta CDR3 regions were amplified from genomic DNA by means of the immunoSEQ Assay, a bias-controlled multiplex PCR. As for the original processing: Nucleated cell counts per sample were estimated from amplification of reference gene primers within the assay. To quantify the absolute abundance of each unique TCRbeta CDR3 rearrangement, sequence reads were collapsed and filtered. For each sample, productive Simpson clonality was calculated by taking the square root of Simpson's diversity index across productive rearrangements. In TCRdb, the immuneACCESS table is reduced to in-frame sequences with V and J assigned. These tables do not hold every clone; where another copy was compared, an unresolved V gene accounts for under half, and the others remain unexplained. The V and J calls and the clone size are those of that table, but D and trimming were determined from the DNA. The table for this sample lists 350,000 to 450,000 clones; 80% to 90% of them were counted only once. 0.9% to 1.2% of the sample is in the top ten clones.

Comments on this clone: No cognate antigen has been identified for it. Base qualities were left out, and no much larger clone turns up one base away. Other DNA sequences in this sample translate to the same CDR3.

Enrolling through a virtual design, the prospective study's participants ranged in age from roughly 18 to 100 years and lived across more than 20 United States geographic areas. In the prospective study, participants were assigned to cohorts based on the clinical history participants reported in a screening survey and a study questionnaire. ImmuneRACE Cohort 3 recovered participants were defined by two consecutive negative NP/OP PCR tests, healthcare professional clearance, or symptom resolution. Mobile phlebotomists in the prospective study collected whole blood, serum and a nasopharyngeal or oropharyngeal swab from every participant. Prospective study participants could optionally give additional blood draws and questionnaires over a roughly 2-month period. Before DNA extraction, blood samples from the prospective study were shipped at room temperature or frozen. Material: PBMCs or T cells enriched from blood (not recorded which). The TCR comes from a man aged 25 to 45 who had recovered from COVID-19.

The CDR3 in this case is CASSEAAGVETQYF. The DNA sequence is as follows: TGTGCCAGCAGTGAAGCGGCAGGGGTAGAGACCCAGTACTTC. This sequence uses TRBV2 and TRBJ2-5, and possibly TRBD1, on 6 matching bases. V is clipped by 0 bases and J by 4 bases, and the sequence between their germline boundaries is 9 bases long. Including cysteine and phenylalanine, the CDR3 has 14 amino acids. The CDR3 DNA has 42 bases and is translated from base 1. The germline V gene gives CDR1 as SNHLY and CDR2 as FYNNEI.